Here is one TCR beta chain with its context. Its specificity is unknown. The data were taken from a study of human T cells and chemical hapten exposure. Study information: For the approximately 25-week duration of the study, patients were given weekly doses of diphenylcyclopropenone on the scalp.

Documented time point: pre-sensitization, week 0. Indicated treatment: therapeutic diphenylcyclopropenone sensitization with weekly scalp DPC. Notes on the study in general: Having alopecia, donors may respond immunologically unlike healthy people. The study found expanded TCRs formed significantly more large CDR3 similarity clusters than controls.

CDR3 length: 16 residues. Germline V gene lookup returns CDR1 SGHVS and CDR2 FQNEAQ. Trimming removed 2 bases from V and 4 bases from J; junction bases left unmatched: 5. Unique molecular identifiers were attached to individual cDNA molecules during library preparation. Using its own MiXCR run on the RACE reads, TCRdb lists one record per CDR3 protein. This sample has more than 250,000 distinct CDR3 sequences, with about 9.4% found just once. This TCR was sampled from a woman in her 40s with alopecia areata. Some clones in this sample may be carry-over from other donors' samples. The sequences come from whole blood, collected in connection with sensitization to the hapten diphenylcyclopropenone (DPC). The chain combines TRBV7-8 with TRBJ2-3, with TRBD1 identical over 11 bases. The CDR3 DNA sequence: TGTGCCAGCAGCTTAACGGACAGGGGGCGTGCAGATACGCAGTATTTT. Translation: CASSLTDRGRADTQYF. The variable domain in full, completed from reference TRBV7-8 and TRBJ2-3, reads GAGVSQSPRYKVAKRGQDVALRCDPISGHVSLFWYQQALGQGPEFLTYFQNEAQLDKSGLPSDRFFAERPEGSVSTLKIQRTQQEDSAVYLCASSLTDRGRADTQYFGPGTRLTVL.